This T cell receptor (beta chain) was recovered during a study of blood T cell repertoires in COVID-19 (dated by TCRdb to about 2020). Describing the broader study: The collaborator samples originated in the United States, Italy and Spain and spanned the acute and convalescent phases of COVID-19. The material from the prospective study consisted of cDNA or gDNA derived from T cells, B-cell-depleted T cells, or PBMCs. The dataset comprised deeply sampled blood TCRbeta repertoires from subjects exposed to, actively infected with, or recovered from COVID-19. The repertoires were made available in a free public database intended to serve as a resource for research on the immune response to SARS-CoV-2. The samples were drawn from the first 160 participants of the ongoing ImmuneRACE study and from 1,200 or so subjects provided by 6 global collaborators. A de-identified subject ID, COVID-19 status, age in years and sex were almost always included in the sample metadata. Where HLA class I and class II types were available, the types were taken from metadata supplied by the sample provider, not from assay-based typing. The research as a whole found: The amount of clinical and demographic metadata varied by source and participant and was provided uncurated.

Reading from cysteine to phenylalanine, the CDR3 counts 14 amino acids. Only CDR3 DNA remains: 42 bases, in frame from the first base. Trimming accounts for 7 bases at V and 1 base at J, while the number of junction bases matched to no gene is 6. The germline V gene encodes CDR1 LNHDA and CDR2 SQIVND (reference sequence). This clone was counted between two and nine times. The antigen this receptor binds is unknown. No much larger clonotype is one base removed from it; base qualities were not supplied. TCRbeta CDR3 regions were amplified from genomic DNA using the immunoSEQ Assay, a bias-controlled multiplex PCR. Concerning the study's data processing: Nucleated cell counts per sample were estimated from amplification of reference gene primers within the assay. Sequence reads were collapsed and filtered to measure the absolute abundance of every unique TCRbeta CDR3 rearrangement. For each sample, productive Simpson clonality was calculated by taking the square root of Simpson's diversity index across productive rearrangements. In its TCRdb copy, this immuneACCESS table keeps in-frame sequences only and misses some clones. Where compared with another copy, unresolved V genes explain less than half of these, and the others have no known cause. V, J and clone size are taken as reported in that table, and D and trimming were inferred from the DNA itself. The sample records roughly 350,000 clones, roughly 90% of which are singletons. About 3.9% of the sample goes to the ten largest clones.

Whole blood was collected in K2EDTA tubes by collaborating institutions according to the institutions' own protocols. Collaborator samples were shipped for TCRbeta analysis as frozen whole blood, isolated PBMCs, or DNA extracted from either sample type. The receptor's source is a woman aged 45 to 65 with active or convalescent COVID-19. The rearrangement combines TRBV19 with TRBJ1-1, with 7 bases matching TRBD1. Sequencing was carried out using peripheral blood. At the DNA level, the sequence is TGTGCCAGTACTCGACAGGGCGCGAACACTGAAGCTTTCTTT. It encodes CASTRQGANTEAFF.